This T cell receptor beta chain was profiled in a study of cytotoxic CD8 clonotypes in ibrutinib-treated CLL. Study in general: Timing of response sample collection was a median roughly twelve months after treatment start, with a range of 6 to 36. Study-level results: Baseline clonality, higher than in age-matched healthy donors, tracked circulating CD8+ T-cell counts.

Target depth was 1 in 200,000 to 1 in 1 million T cells, about 10x per clonotype. The data were produced by immunoSEQ multiplex PCR, yet TCRdb's version contains in-frame clones alone and is incomplete. The sample has tens of thousands of clones, 50% to 65% seen once; the top ten hold 24%. Regarding this clone: Its matching antigen is unknown.

Germline CDR1 reads MNHEY; CDR2 reads SVGAGI. This CDR3 has 16 residues. With 4 bases clipped from V and 0 bases from J, the junction kept 6 bases outside the gene matches. The TCR comes from a human donor with chronic lymphocytic leukemia. This chain joins TRBV6-5 and TRBJ1-3; 7 nucleotides align to TRBD1. The material was PBMCs, obtained at disease progression, from a patient treated with ibrutinib. The chain's CDR3 is CASSSLGTDSGNTIYF. CDR3 in DNA: TGTGCCAGCAGTTCCCTAGGGACAGACTCTGGAAACACCATATATTTT.